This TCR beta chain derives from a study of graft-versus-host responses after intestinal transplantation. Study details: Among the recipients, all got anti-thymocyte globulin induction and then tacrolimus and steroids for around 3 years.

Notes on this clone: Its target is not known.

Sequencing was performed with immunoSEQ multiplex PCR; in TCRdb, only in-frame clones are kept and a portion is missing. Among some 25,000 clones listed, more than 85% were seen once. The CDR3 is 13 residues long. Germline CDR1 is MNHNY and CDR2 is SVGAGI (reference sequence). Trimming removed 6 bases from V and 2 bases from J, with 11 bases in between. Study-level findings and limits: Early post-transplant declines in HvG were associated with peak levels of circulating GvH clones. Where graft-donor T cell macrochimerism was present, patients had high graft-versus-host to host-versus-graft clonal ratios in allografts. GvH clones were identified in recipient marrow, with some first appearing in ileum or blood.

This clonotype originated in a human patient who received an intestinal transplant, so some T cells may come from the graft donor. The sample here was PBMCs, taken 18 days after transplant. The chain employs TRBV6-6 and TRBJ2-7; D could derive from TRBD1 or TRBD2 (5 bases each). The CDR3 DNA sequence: TGTGCCAGCAGGCACGGGACCGCCTACGAGCAGTACTTC. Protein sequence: CASRHGTAYEQYF.